A selection of T cell receptor beta chains follows, all from one sample in a study of cytomegalovirus exposure and HLA in healthy donors. Produced via immunoSEQ multiplex PCR; TCRdb's table is partial and in-frame only. The repertoire has some 77,000 clones, roughly 80% of them found once; the top ten carry about 23%. Input material: PBMCs. The receptors come from a woman aged 45 to 65 in good health and CMV-seropositive. Both conserved end residues are part of each CDR3. The D gene is left open where the match is weak. Rows may omit the clone size; those that give it use once, few, many or a size class.

j_call d_call clone_size v_call cdr3_nt cdr3_aa
TRBJ1-2 - - TRBV2 TGTGCCAGCAGGATAGGGGTAAACTATGGCTACACCTTC CASRIGVNYGYTF
TRBJ2-3 TRBD2 - TRBV9 TGTGCCAGCAGCACCCCTAGCGGGGGGGCAGATACGCAGTATTTT CASSTPSGGADTQYF
TRBJ2-2 TRBD2 - TRBV5-1 TGCGCCAGCAGCTCTCTCCCGGGACTAGCGGGGGGCCCGAACACCGGGGAGCTGTTTTTT CASSSLPGLAGGPNTGELFF
TRBJ2-1 - - TRBV7-9 TGTTCCAGCAGCCTAGGGAGCGGCGAGCAGTTCTTC CSSSLGSGEQFF
TRBJ2-3 - - TRBV6-6 TGTGCCAGCAGTTCTCCTAGGAGAACTAGCACAGATACGCAGTATTTT CASSSPRRTSTDTQYF
TRBJ2-5 - - TRBV6-6 TGTGCCAGCAGTCTGGGCGAGGGCCGGGAGACCCAGTACTTC CASSLGEGRETQYF
TRBJ1-1 - - TRBV11-3 TGTGCCAGCAAGACAGACCCTATGAACACTGAAGCTTTCTTT CASKTDPMNTEAFF
TRBJ2-3 TRBD2 - TRBV19 TGTGCCAGTTCCTGGGGCGGGGGGGCATCAGATACGCAGTATTTT CASSWGGGASDTQYF
TRBJ1-4 TRBD1 few TRBV2 TGTGCCAGCAATCCGGGACAGGGACATGAAAAACTGTTTTTT CASNPGQGHEKLFF
TRBJ1-2 TRBD1 - TRBV5-5 TGTGCCAGCAGTCCGGGACAGTTTAACTATGGCTACACCTTC CASSPGQFNYGYTF
TRBJ2-3 TRBD2 - TRBV7-9 TGTGCCAGCAGCTTAGAGGTTTGGCTAGCGGGGGCAGATACGCAGTATTTT CASSLEVWLAGADTQYF
TRBJ2-2 - - TRBV2 TGTGCCAGCGGGACTCACACCGGGGAGCTGTTTTTT CASGTHTGELFF
TRBJ2-1 TRBD2 - TRBV27 TGTGCCAGCAGTTTACGTATCCTAGCGGGGCACAATGAGCAGTTCTTC CASSLRILAGHNEQFF
TRBJ1-3 - - TRBV9 TGTGCCAGCAACACCCAGACAGGCAAAAGCTCTGGAAACACCATATATTTT CASNTQTGKSSGNTIYF
TRBJ1-2 - few TRBV4-1 TGCGCCAGCAGCCAAGTTGGAGCTGGGGGGGGCGGTCACTATGGCTACACCTTC CASSQVGAGGGGHYGYTF
TRBJ2-6 - - TRBV21-1 TGTGCCAGCAGCACAGGGGGCGTCCTCAGCTCTGGGGCCAACGTCCTGACTTTC CASSTGGVLSSGANVLTF
TRBJ1-5 - - TRBV19 TGTGCCAGTAGTATTCTCCCCCGGAGTGGCAATCAGCCCCAGCATTTT CASSILPRSGNQPQHF
TRBJ1-3 - - TRBV4-1 TGCGCCAGCAGCGCAGCAGGGGTTTGGAACACCATATATTTT CASSAAGVWNTIYF
TRBJ2-1 TRBD2 - TRBV19 TGTGCCAGTCAACCTGCGGGGGGCCCGTACAATGAGCAGTTCTTC CASQPAGGPYNEQFF
TRBJ2-1 TRBD1 - TRBV30 TGTGCCTGGAGTGGACAGGGGGCGAATGAGCAGTTCTTC CAWSGQGANEQFF
TRBJ1-4 TRBD1 - TRBV4-2 TGTGCCAGCAGCCAACCCGACAGGGAAGATGAAAAACTGTTTTTT CASSQPDREDEKLFF
TRBJ1-2 - - TRBV6-5 TGTGCCAGCAGGACGGTCAGGTCGAACTATGGCTACACCTTC CASRTVRSNYGYTF
TRBJ2-2 TRBD1 - TRBV7-9 TGTGCCAGCAGCTTACCTGGACAGGGAGTGGGCGGGGAGCTGTTTTTT CASSLPGQGVGGELFF
TRBJ2-5 - - TRBV5-4 TGTGCCAGCAGCCGAGGGCCCTACCAGGAGACCCAGTACTTC CASSRGPYQETQYF
TRBJ1-2 - few TRBV9 TGTGCCAGCAGCGAAGGGGGAAACTATGGCTACACCTTC CASSEGGNYGYTF
TRBJ2-7 TRBD1 - TRBV5-1 TGCGCCAGCTCCCCCCGGGACAGGGGCGAGCAGTACTTC CASSPRDRGEQYF
TRBJ1-1 - - TRBV19 TGTGCCAGTAGTATTTTAGGCCTCACGGGAACTTTCTTT CASSILGLTGTFF
TRBJ2-5 TRBD2 once TRBV5-6 TGTGCCAGCAGCTTGGCTAGCGGGAGGGCCCAAGAGACCCAGTACTTC CASSLASGRAQETQYF
TRBJ2-3 TRBD2 - TRBV11-2 TGTGCCAGCAGCACCGGGACTAGCGGGAGCTTCACAGATACGCAGTATTTT CASSTGTSGSFTDTQYF
TRBJ2-4 TRBD1 - TRBV29-1 TGCAGCGTGTCGACAGGGGAAAACATTCAGTACTTC CSVSTGENIQYF
TRBJ1-1 - - TRBV5-1 TGCGCCAGCAGCTCAGGGTCGGTGAACACTGAAGCTTTCTTT CASSSGSVNTEAFF
TRBJ2-1 - - TRBV2 TGTGCCAGCAGTGAAAACTATAACAATGAGCAGTTCTTC CASSENYNNEQFF
TRBJ1-2 - - TRBV29-1 TGCAGCGTCGGAAAAGGGGTTAACTATGGCTACACCTTC CSVGKGVNYGYTF
TRBJ1-2 TRBD1 - TRBV6-1 TGTGCCAGCAGTAAACCGGGACAGGGTCAAGGCTACACCTTC CASSKPGQGQGYTF
TRBJ1-1 - - TRBV30 TGTGCCTGGAGTGTACTAGGGGCGAGGGGGGCTTTCTTT CAWSVLGARGAFF
TRBJ1-2 - - TRBV7-8 TGTGCCAGCACCAAAGGGTGGGGGGACTCGAGGTATGGCTACACCTTC CASTKGWGDSRYGYTF
TRBJ2-2 - - TRBV29-1 TGCAGCGTCCGCAAAGGAGCAGGGGCCGGGGAGCTGTTTTTT CSVRKGAGAGELFF
TRBJ2-5 TRBD2 - TRBV5-4 TGTGCCAGCAGTTTTTCAGCGGGGGAAGAGACCCAGTACTTC CASSFSAGEETQYF
TRBJ2-3 TRBD1 - TRBV7-9 TGTGCCAGCAGCAGTACAGGGGCCCGCACAGATACGCAGTATTTT CASSSTGARTDTQYF
TRBJ2-6 - - TRBV5-1 TGCGCCAGCAGCCCGATGGGGGGTGAGGCCAACGTCCTGACTTTC CASSPMGGEANVLTF
TRBJ1-1 - few TRBV29-1 TGCAGCGTTGAGGGCGGGGACACTGAAGCTTTCTTT CSVEGGDTEAFF
TRBJ1-1 - - TRBV5-1 TGCGCCAGTAGTACCTCGGGACAAAACACTGAAGCTTTCTTT CASSTSGQNTEAFF
TRBJ1-1 - - TRBV6-6 TGTGCCAGCAGTTTGGGCCAGCCGAACACTGAAGCTTTCTTT CASSLGQPNTEAFF
TRBJ2-1 - - TRBV5-1 TGCGCCAGCAGCTTCCCGACACGAGACCGAGCTTCCTACAATGAGCAGTTCTTC CASSFPTRDRASYNEQFF
TRBJ2-2 - - TRBV7-9 TGTGCCAGCAGCCCCGGGACTTACCTCACCGGGGAGCTGTTTTTT CASSPGTYLTGELFF